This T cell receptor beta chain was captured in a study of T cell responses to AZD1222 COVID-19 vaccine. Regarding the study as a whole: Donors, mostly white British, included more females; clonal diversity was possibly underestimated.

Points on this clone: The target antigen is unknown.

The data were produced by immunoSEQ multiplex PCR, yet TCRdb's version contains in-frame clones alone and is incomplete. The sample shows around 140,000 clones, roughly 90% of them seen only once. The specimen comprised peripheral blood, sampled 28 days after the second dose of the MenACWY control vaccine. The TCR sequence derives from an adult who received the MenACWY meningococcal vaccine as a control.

The CDR3 nucleotides are TGTGCCAGCAGCCCCGGAGGTCCCTATGGCTACACCTTC. It is translated as CASSPGGPYGYTF. The V gene is TRBV7-2, the J gene TRBJ1-2; D gene uncertain. The V end was cut by 5 bases, the J end by 4 bases, with 11 bases between. Germline-derived CDR1 and CDR2 are SGHTA and FQGNSA. The CDR3 totals 13 residues.